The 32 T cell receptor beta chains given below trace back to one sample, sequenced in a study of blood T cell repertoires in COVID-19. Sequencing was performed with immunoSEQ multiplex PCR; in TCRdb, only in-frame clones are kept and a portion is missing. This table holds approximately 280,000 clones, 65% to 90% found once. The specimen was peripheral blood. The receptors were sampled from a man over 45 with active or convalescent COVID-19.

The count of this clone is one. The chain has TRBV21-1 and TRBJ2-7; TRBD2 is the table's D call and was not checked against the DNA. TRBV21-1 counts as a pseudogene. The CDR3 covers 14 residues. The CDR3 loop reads CASSQGLADYEQYF. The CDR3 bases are TGTGCCAGCAGCCAGGGACTAGCGGACTACGAGCAGTACTTC.

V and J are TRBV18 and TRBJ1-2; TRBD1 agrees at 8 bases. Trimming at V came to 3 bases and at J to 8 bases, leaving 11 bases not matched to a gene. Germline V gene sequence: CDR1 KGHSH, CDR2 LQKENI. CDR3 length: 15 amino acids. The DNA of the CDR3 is TGTGCCAGCTCACCCGGGGACAGGATCCCAGGAGGCTACACCTTC. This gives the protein CASSPGDRIPGGYTF.

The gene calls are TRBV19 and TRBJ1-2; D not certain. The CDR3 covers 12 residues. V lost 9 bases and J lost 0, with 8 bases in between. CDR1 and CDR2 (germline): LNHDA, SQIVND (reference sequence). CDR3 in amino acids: CASTGPNYGYTF. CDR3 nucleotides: TGTGCCAGCACTGGTCCTAACTATGGCTACACCTTC.

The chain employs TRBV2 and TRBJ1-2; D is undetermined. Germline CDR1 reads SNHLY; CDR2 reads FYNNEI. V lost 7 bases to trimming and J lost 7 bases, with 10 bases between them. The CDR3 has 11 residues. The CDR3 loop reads CASKRFGGYTF. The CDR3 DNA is TGTGCCAGCAAGCGCTTCGGTGGCTACACCTTC.

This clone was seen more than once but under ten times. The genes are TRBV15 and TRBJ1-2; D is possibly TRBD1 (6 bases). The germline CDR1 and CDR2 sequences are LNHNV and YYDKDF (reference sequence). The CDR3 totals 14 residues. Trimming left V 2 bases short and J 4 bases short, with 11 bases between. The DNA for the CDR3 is TGTGCCACCAGCAGATCAACAGGGCGCTATGGCTACACCTTC. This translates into CATSRSTGRYGYTF.

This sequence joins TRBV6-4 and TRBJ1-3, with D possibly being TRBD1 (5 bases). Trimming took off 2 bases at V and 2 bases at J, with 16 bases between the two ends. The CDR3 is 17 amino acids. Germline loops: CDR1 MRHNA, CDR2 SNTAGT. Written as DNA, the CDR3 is TGTGCCAGCAGTGACCCCCAACTCAGCAGGGCTGGAAACACCATATATTTT. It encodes CASSDPQLSRAGNTIYF.

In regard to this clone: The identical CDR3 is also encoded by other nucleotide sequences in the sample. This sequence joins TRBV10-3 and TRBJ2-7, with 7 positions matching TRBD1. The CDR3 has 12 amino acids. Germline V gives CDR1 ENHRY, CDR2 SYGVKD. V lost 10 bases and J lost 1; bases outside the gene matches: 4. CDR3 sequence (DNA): TGTGCCACACGACAGGGATCCTACGAGCAGTACTTC. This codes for CATRQGSYEQYF.

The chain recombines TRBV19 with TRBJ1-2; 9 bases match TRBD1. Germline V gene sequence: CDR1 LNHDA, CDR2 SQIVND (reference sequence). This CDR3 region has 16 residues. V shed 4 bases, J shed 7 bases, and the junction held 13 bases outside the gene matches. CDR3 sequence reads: CASSTTPGQGGLGYTF. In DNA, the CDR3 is TGTGCCAGTAGTACTACTCCGGGACAGGGTGGACTTGGCTACACCTTC.

The CDR3 loop reads CATSSRDRVHEQYF. The CDR3 DNA is TGTGCCACCAGCTCCCGGGACAGGGTACACGAGCAGTACTTC. The chain recombines TRBV15 with TRBJ2-7, with TRBD1 matching over 9 bases. This CDR3 spans 14 amino acids. Germline V gives CDR1 LNHNV, CDR2 YYDKDF (reference sequence). The J segment lost 5 bases and the V segment lost 5 bases, leaving 7 bases of the junction unmatched.

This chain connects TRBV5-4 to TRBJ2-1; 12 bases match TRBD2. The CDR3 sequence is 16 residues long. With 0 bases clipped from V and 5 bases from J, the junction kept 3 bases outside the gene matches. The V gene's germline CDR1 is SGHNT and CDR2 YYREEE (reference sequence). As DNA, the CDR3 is TGTGCCAGCAGCTTGGATAGGACTAGCGGGAACAATGAGCAGTTCTTC. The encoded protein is CASSLDRTSGNNEQFF.

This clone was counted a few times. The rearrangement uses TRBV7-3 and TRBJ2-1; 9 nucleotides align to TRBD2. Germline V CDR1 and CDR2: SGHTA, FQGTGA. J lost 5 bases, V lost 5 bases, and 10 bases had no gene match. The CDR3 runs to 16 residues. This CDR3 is CASSPTGTSLNNEQFF. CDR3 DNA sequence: TGTGCCAGCAGCCCGACCGGGACTAGCCTAAACAATGAGCAGTTCTTC.

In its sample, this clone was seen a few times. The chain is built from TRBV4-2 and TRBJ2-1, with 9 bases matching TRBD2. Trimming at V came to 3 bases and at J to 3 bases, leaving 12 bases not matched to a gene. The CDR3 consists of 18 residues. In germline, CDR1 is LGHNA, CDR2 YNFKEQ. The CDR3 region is CASSQGVASGMIYNEQFF. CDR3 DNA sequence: TGTGCCAGCAGCCAGGGGGTAGCTAGCGGGATGATCTACAATGAGCAGTTCTTC.

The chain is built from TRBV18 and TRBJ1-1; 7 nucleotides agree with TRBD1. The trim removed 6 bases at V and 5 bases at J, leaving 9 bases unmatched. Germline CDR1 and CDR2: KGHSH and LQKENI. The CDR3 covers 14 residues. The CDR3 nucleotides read TGTGCCAGCTCCTCACAGACAGGGAGAACTGAAGCTTTCTTT. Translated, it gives CASSSQTGRTEAFF.

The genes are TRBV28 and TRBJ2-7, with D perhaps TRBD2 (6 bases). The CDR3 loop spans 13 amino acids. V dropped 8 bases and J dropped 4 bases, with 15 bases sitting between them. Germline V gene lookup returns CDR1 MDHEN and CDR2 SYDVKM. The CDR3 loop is CASELRGGYEQYF. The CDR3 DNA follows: TGTGCCAGCGAACTGCGGGGTGGGTACGAGCAGTACTTC. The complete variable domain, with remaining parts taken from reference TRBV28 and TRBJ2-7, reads DVKVTQSSRYLVKRTGEKVFLECVQDMDHENMFWYRQDPGLGLRLIYFSYDVKMKEKGDIPEGYSVSREKKERFSLILESASTNQTSMYLCASELRGGYEQYFGPGTRLTVT.

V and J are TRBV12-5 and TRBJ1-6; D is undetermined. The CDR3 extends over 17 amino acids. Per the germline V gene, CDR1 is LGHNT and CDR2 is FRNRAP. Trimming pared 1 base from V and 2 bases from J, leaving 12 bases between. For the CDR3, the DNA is TGTGCTAGTGGTTTGGAAATCGGGGATACCTATAATTCACCCCTCCACTTT. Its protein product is CASGLEIGDTYNSPLHF.

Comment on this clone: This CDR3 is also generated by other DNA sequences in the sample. The CDR3 is CASSPPSGSYEQYF. The CDR3 DNA follows: TGTGCCAGCTCACCACCTTCAGGCTCCTACGAGCAGTACTTC. The chain couples TRBV18 to TRBJ2-7, with D unresolved. V was trimmed by 0 bases and J by 0 bases, leaving 6 bases between them. There are 14 residues in the CDR3. Germline values: CDR1 KGHSH, CDR2 LQKENI.

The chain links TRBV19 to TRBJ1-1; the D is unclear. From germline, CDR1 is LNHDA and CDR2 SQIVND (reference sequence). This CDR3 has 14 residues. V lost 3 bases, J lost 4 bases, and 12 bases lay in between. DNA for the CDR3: TGTGCCAGTAGTATGGCCCACGGGGTCACTGAAGCTTTCTTT. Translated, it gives CASSMAHGVTEAFF.

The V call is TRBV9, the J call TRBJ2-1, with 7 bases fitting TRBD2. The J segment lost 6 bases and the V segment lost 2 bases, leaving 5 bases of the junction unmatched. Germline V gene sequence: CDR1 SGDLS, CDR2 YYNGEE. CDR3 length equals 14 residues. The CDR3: CASSVGTTRNEQFF. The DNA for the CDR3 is TGTGCCAGCAGCGTGGGGACTACCCGCAATGAGCAGTTCTTC.

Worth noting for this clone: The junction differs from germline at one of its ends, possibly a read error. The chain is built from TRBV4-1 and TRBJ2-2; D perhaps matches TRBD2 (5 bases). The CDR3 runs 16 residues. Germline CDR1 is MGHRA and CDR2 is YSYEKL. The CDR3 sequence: CASTQGAEVNTGELFF. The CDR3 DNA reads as TGCGCCAGCACCCAAGGAGCGGAGGTTAACACCGGGGAGCTGTTTTTT.

The CDR3 DNA is TGTGCCAGCAGTCGACAGAAGGCTTACGAGACCCAGTACTTC. It translates to CASSRQKAYETQYF. The chain employs TRBV7-2 and TRBJ2-5; D possibly corresponds to TRBD1 (5 bases). Germline V gives CDR1 SGHTA, CDR2 FQGNSA. The CDR3 extends over 14 amino acids. Between the trimmed V and J ends, which lost 6 bases and 5 bases, there was a span of 16 bases.

For the CDR3, the DNA is TGTGCCACGACACTAGCGGCTATAGGCGATGAGCAGTTCTTC. As protein: CATTLAAIGDEQFF. This chain links TRBV10-3 with TRBJ2-1; 8 bases are a match to TRBD2. This CDR3 has 14 amino acids. Trimming took 10 bases from V and 8 from J; bases not matched to a gene: 13. The germline V gene encodes CDR1 ENHRY and CDR2 SYGVKD.

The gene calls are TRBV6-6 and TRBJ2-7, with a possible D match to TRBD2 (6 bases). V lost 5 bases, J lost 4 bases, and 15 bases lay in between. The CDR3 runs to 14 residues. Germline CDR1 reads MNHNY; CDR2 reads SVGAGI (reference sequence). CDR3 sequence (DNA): TGTGCCAGCAGTGTACTAGCCCGGGCGTACGAGCAGTACTTC. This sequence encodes CASSVLARAYEQYF.

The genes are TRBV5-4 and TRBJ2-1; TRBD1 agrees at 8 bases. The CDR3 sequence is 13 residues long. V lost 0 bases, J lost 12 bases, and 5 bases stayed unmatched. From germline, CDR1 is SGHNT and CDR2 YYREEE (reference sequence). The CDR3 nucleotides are TGTGCCAGCAGCTTGGTGGGGGACAGGTGGCAGTTCTTC. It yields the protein CASSLVGDRWQFF.

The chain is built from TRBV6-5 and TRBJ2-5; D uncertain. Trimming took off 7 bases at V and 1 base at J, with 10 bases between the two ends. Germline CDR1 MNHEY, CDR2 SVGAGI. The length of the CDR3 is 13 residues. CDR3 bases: TGTGCCAGCAACAAAGTGCTCCAAGAGACCCAGTACTTC. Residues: CASNKVLQETQYF.

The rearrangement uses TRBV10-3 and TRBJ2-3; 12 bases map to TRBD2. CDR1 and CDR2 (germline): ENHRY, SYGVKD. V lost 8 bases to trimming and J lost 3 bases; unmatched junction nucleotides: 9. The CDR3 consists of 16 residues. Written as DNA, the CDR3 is TGTGCCATCGCGGGGACTAGCGGGCGGGGGACAGATACGCAGTATTTT. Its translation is CAIAGTSGRGTDTQYF.

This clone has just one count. The CDR3 coding sequence is TGTGCCCGACGAGGACAGACTAATACTAACTATGGCTACACCTTC. This encodes CARRGQTNTNYGYTF. The chain links TRBV30 to TRBJ1-2; the D gene is possibly TRBD1 (6 bases). V lost 8 bases, J lost 0 bases, and 19 bases lay in between. CDR1 and CDR2 (germline): GTSNPN, SVGIG (reference sequence). The CDR3 sequence is 15 residues long.

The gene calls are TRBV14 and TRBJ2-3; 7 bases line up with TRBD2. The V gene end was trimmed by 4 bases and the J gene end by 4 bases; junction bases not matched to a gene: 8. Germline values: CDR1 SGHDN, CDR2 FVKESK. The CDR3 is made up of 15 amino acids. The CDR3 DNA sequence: TGTGCCAGCAGCCCACTGGCGGGAGACCCAGATACGCAGTATTTT. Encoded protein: CASSPLAGDPDTQYF.

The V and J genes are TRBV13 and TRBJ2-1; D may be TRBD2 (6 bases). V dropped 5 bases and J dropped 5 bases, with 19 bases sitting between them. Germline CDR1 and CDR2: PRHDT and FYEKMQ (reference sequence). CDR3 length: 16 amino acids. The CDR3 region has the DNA TGTGCCAGCAGCCGACTAGGGGCGACCCTTGACAATGAGCAGTTCTTC. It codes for CASSRLGATLDNEQFF.

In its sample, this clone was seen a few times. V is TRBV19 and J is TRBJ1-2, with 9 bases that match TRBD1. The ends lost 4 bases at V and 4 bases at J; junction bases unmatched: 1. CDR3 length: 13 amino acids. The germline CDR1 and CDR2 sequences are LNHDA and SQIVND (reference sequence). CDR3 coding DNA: TGTGCCAGTAGTAGGACAGGGGCCTATGGCTACACCTTC. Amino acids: CASSRTGAYGYTF.

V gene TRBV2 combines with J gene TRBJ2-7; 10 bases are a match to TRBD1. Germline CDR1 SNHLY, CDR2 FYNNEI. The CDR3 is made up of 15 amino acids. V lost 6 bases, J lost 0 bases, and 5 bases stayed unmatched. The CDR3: CASSGQGVLSYEQYF. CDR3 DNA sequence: TGTGCCAGCAGCGGACAGGGGGTCCTCTCCTACGAGCAGTACTTC. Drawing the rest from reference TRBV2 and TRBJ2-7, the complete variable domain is EPEVTQTPSHQVTQMGQEVILRCVPISNHLYFYWYRQILGQKVEFLVSFYNNEISEKSEIFDDQFSVERPDGSNFTLKIRSTKLEDSAMYFCASSGQGVLSYEQYFGPGTRLTVT.

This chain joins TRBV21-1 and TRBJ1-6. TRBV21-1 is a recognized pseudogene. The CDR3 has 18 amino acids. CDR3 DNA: TGTGCCAGCAGCAAACCCAACCCCCGGAGCTCCTATAATTCACCCCTCCACTTT. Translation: CASSKPNPRSSYNSPLHF.

CDR3 in DNA: TGTGCCAGAATCCGGGACAGTATAGGGGTAAATAGCAATCAGCCCCAGCATTTT. This translates into CARIRDSIGVNSNQPQHF. The V call is TRBV14, the J call TRBJ1-5, with TRBD1 matching over 7 bases. The CDR3 length is 18 residues. Germline CDR1 is SGHDN and CDR2 is FVKESK. Trimming took 9 bases from V and 0 from J; bases not matched to a gene: 17.